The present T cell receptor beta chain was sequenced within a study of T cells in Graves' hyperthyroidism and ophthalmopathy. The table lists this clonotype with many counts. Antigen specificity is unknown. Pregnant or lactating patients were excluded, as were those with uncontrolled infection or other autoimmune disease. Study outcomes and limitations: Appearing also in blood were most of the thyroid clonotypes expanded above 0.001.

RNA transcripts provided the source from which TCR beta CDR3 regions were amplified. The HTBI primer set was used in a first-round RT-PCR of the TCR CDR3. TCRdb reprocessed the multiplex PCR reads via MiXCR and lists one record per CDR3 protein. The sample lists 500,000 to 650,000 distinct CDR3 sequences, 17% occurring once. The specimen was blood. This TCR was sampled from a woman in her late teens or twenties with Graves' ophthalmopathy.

The CDR3 nucleotides read TGCAGCGTTGAAGGTCCCGGGACCTACGAGCAGTACTTC. It is translated as CSVEGPGTYEQYF. The chain is built from TRBV29-1 and TRBJ2-7; TRBD2 might be the D (5 bases). The CDR3 loop spans 13 amino acids. The V gene lost 1 base and the J gene lost 2 bases, with 9 bases spanning the gap. Germline V gene lookup returns CDR1 SQVTM and CDR2 ANQGSEA.